This TCR beta chain was identified in a study of T cell responses to AZD1222 COVID-19 vaccine. Overall study results and limits: In all cases, repertoires were sampled only after the peak T cell response. Dominant at 160-218 and 743-854, vaccine-associated CD4 TCRs also spanned spike. Spike-specific TCR breadth and depth rose after two AZD1222 doses. Baseline seropositivity characterized only six AZD1222 recipients.

Germline V lookup: CDR1 GTSNPN, CDR2 SVGIG (reference sequence). The CDR3 covers 15 residues. The V gene lost 4 bases and the J gene lost 0 bases, with 12 bases spanning the gap. Only a few counts were recorded for this clone. Its antigen is undetermined. Sequenced by immunoSEQ multiplex PCR; TCRdb stores in-frame clones only, minus some. Among approximately 73,000 clones listed, less than 90% were seen once. This specimen was peripheral blood, taken on day 0 of AZD1222 vaccination. This chain uses TRBV30 with TRBJ2-2, with a tentative D call TRBD1 (6 bases). The sequence came from an adult in good health. The CDR3 region has the DNA TGTGCCTGGAAGAGGGACATCGCGAACACCGGGGAGCTGTTTTTT. Translating gives CAWKRDIANTGELFF.